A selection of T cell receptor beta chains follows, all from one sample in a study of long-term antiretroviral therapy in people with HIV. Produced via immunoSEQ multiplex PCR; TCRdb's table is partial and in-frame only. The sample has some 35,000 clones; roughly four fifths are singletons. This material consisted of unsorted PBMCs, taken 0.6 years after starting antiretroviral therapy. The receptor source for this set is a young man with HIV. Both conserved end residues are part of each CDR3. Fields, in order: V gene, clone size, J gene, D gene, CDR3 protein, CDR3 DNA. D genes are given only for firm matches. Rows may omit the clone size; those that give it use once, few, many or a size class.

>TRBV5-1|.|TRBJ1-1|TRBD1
CASSPGTGAEAFF
TGCGCCAGCAGCCCCGGGACAGGGGCTGAAGCTTTCTTT
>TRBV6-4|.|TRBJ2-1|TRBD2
CASSETSGYNEQFF
TGTGCCAGCAGTGAGACTAGCGGCTACAATGAGCAGTTCTTC
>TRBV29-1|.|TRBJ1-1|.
CSVGVDDHPNTEAFF
TGCAGCGTTGGGGTGGACGATCATCCTAACACTGAAGCTTTCTTT
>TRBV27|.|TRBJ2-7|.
CASSQVHPLDEQYF
TGTGCCAGCAGCCAGGTACACCCCCTCGACGAGCAGTACTTC
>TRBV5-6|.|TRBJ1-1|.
CASSFVGNTEAFF
TGTGCCAGCAGCTTTGTAGGGAACACTGAAGCTTTCTTT
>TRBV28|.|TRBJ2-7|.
CASSIPRDLPNYEQYF
TGTGCCAGCAGTATCCCGCGGGACCTACCTAACTACGAGCAGTACTTC
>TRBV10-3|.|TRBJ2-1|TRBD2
CAISESAGTSGDNEQFF
TGTGCCATCAGTGAATCCGCGGGGACTAGCGGAGACAATGAGCAGTTCTTC
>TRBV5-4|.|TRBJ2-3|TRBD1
CASSQGQVRTDTQYF
TGTGCCAGCAGCCAGGGACAGGTGAGAACAGATACGCAGTATTTT
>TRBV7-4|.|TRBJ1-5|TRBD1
CASSWTGQGVRSNQPQHF
TGTGCCAGCAGCTGGACTGGACAGGGAGTGAGGAGCAATCAGCCCCAGCATTTT
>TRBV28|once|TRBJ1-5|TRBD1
CASNTGGLGNQPQHF
TGTGCCAGCAATACAGGGGGCTTGGGCAATCAGCCCCAGCATTTT
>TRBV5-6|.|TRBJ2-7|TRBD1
CASSLVQGALRTYEQYF
TGTGCCAGCAGCTTGGTCCAGGGGGCGCTCAGAACCTACGAGCAGTACTTC
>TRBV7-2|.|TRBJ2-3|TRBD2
CASSPTAFAGGITDTQYF
TGTGCCAGCAGCCCGACCGCGTTCGCGGGAGGGATCACAGATACGCAGTATTTT
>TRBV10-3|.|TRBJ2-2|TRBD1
CATFGTGGYGGTGELFF
TGTGCCACTTTCGGGACAGGGGGCTACGGGGGCACCGGGGAGCTGTTTTTT
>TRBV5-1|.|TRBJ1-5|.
CASSPGADSNQPQHF
TGCGCCAGCAGCCCAGGTGCGGATAGCAATCAGCCCCAGCATTTT
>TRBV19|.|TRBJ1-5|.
CASSRTRNQPQHF
TGTGCCAGTAGTAGGACAAGGAATCAGCCCCAGCATTTT
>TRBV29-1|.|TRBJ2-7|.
CSAEGVHFSTSGEQYF
TGCAGCGCTGAAGGGGTGCATTTTTCCACTTCGGGCGAGCAGTACTTC
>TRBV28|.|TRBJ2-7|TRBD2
CASSFPRTRSYEQYF
TGTGCCAGCAGTTTCCCGAGGACTAGGTCCTACGAGCAGTACTTC
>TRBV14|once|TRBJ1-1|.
CASSQFRNTEAFF
TGTGCCAGCAGCCAGTTTAGGAACACTGAAGCTTTCTTT
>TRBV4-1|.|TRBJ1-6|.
CASSQEGSYNSPLHF
TGCGCCAGCAGCCAAGAGGGCTCCTATAATTCACCCCTCCACTTT
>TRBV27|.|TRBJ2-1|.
CASSLSSGYYNEQFF
TGTGCCAGCAGTTTATCTAGCGGATACTACAATGAGCAGTTCTTC
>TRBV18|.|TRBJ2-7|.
CASSPPGLEYEQYF
TGTGCCAGCTCACCACCGGGATTGGAATACGAGCAGTACTTC
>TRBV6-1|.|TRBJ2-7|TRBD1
CASSRQGSVYQYF
TGTGCCAGCAGCAGACAGGGAAGTGTTTACCAGTACTTC
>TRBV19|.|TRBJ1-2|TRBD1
CASSIIWTGGAGHYGYTF
TGTGCCAGTAGTATTATCTGGACAGGGGGCGCGGGACACTATGGCTACACCTTC
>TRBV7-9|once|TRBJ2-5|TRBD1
CASSSPRTGVETQYF
TGTGCCAGCAGCTCACCCAGGACAGGGGTAGAGACCCAGTACTTC
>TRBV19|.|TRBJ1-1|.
CASSPGLGSMNTEAFF
TGTGCCAGTAGTCCCGGTTTAGGAAGTATGAACACTGAAGCTTTCTTT
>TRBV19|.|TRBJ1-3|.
CASSMWWDLSSGNTIYF
TGTGCCAGTAGTATGTGGTGGGACCTTTCCTCTGGAAACACCATATATTTT
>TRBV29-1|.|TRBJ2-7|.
CSVTSGVFYEQYF
TGCAGCGTTACGTCAGGGGTATTCTACGAGCAGTACTTC
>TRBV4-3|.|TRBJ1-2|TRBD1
CASSQTGKKVHGYTF
TGCGCCAGCAGCCAGACAGGGAAAAAAGTTCATGGCTACACCTTC
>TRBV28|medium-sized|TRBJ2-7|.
CASSPRPVGEQYF
TGTGCCAGCAGTCCCCGCCCTGTGGGCGAGCAGTACTTC
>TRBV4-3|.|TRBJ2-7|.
CASSLTGTDHYEQYF
TGCGCCAGCAGCCTAACCGGGACCGACCACTACGAGCAGTACTTC
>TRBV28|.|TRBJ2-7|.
CASSFGQPYEQYF
TGTGCCAGCAGTTTCGGCCAGCCCTACGAGCAGTACTTC
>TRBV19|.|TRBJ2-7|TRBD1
CASTNRGDRGYEQYF
TGTGCCAGTACCAACCGGGGGGACAGGGGCTACGAGCAGTACTTC
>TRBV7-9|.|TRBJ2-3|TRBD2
CASSVEGTMSTDTQYF
TGTGCCAGCAGCGTCGAAGGGACTATGTCCACAGATACGCAGTATTTT
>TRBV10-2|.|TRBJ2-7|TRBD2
CASRIAGGPPEQYF
TGCGCCAGCAGAATAGCGGGAGGGCCTCCCGAGCAGTACTTC
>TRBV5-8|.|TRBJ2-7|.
CASSRAYEQYF
TGTGCCAGCAGCCGCGCCTACGAGCAGTACTTC
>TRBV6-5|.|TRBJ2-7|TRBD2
CASRQTSGRLYEQYF
TGTGCCAGCAGACAAACTAGCGGGAGGCTCTACGAGCAGTACTTC
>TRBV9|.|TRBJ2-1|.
CASSSGVGAGLDEQFF
TGTGCCAGCAGCTCCGGGGTTGGAGCGGGTCTGGATGAGCAGTTCTTC
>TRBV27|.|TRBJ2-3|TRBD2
CASSTTSGDTQYF
TGTGCCAGCAGTACCACTAGCGGAGATACGCAGTATTTT
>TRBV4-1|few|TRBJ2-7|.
CASSQDLMGPPIEQYF
TGCGCCAGCAGCCAAGATCTAATGGGTCCTCCCATCGAGCAGTACTTC
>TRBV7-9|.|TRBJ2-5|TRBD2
CASSQVLAGETQYF
TGTGCCAGCAGCCAAGTACTAGCGGGAGAGACCCAGTACTTC
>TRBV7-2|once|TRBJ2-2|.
CASSFLRSNTGELFF
TGTGCCAGCAGCTTTTTGAGATCGAACACCGGGGAGCTGTTTTTT
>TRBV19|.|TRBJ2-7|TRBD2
CASRRTSFPYEQYF
TGTGCCAGTAGGAGGACTAGTTTCCCCTACGAGCAGTACTTC
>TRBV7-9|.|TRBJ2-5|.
CASSSRDETQYF
TGTGCCAGCAGCTCAAGGGACGAGACCCAGTACTTC
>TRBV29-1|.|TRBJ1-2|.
CSVGAFDDYGYTF
TGCAGCGTTGGTGCCTTTGACGACTATGGCTACACCTTC
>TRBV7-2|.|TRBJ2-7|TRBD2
CASSSDSGLASYEQYF
TGTGCCAGCAGCTCAGATAGCGGACTAGCATCCTACGAGCAGTACTTC
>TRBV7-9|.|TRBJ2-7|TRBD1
CASSPQGDSYEQYF
TGTGCCAGCAGCCCACAGGGGGACTCCTACGAGCAGTACTTC
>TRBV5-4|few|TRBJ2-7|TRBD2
CASSFSGSGYEQYF
TGTGCCAGCAGCTTTAGCGGGAGCGGTTACGAGCAGTACTTC
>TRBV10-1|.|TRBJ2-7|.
CASSESRGGEQYF
TGCGCCAGCAGTGAGTCTAGAGGTGGGGAGCAGTACTTC
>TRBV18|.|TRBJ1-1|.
CASSPQSNTEAFF
TGTGCCAGCTCACCACAATCGAACACTGAAGCTTTCTTT
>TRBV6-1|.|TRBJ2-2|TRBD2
CASSEGGYTGELFF
TGTGCCAGCAGTGAGGGGGGGTACACCGGGGAGCTGTTTTTT
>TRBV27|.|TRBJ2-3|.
CASSPEGPATSTDTQYF
TGTGCCAGCAGCCCGGAGGGGCCTGCAACTAGCACAGATACGCAGTATTTT